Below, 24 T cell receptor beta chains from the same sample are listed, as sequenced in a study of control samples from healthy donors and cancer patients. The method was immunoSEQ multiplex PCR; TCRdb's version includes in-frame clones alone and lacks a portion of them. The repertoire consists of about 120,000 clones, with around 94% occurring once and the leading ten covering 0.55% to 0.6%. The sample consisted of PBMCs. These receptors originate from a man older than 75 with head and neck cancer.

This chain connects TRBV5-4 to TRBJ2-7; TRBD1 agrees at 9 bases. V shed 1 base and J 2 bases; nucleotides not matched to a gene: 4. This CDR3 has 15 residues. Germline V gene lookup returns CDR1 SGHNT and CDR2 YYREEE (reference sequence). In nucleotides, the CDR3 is TGTGCCAGCAGCTTGCGGGACAGGGCTACCTACGAGCAGTACTTC. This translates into CASSLRDRATYEQYF. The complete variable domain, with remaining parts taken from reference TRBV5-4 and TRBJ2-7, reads ETGVTQSPTHLIKTRGQQVTLRCSSQSGHNTVSWYQQALGQGPQFIFQYYREEENGRGNFPPRFSGLQFPNYSSELNVNALELDDSALYLCASSLRDRATYEQYFGPGTRLTVT.

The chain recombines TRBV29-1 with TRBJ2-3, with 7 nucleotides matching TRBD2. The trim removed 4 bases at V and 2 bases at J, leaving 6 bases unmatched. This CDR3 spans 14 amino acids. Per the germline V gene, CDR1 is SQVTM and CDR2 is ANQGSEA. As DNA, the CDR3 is TGCAGCGTTGTAGTAGCGGGCACCACAGATACGCAGTATTTT. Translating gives CSVVVAGTTDTQYF.

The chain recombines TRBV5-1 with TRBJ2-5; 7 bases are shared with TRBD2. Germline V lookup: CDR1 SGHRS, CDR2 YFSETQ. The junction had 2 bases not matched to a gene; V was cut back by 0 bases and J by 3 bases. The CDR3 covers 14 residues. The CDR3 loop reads CASSLVGGKETQYF. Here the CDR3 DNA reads TGCGCCAGCAGCTTGGTCGGGGGGAAAGAGACCCAGTACTTC. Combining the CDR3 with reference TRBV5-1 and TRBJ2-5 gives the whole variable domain KAGVTQTPRYLIKTRGQQVTLSCSPISGHRSVSWYQQTPGQGLQFLFEYFSETQRNKGNFPGRFSGRQFSNSRSEMNVSTLELGDSALYLCASSLVGGKETQYFGPGTRLLVL.

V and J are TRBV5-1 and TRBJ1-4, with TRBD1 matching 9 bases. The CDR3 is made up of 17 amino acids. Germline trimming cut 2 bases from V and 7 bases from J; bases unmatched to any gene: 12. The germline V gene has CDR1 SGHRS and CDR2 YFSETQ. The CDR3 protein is CASSFYLTGGEGEKLFF. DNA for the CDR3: TGCGCCAGCAGCTTCTATCTTACAGGGGGCGAAGGTGAAAAACTGTTTTTT. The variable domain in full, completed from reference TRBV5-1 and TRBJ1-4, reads KAGVTQTPRYLIKTRGQQVTLSCSPISGHRSVSWYQQTPGQGLQFLFEYFSETQRNKGNFPGRFSGRQFSNSRSEMNVSTLELGDSALYLCASSFYLTGGEGEKLFFGSGTQLSVL.

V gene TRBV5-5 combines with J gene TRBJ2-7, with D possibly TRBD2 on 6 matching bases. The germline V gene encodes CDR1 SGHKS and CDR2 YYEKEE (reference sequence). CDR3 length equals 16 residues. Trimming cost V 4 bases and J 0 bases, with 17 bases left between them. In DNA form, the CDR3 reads TGTGCCAGCAGCCCAGCACCTGCGGAGGGCTCCTACGAGCAGTACTTC. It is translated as CASSPAPAEGSYEQYF.

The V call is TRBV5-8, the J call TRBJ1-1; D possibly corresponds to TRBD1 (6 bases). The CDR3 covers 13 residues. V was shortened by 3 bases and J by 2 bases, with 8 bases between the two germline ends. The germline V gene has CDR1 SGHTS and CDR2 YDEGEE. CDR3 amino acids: CASSWTANTEAFF. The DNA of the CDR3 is TGTGCCAGCAGCTGGACAGCTAACACTGAAGCTTTCTTT.

The CDR3 sequence: CASSLTSGSHNEQFF. In DNA form, the CDR3 reads TGTGCCAGCAGCTTGACTAGCGGGAGCCACAATGAGCAGTTCTTC. The rearrangement links TRBV7-2 to TRBJ2-1, with 12 bases aligning to TRBD2. J gave up 5 bases and V 3 bases, and 2 bases lay outside the gene matches. CDR3 size: 15 residues. CDR1 SGHTA and CDR2 FQGNSA come from the germline V gene.

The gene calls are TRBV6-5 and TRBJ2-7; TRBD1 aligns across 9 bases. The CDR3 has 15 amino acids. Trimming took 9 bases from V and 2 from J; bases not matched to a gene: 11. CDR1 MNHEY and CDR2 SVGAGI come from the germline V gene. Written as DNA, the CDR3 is TGTGCCAGTCAGAATTACGGGACAGGGACCTACGAGCAGTACTTC. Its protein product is CASQNYGTGTYEQYF.

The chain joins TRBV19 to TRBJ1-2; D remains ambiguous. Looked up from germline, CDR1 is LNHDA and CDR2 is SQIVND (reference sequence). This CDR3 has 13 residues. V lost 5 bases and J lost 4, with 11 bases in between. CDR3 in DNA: TGTGCCAGTAGTCCCAACGAGGGCTATGGCTACACCTTC. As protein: CASSPNEGYGYTF.

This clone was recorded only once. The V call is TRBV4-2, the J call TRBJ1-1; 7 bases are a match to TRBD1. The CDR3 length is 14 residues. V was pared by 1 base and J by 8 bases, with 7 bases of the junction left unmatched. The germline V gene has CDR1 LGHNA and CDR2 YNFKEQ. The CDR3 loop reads CASSQVGRGNEAFF. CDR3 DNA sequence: TGTGCCAGCAGCCAAGTAGGCAGGGGGAACGAAGCTTTCTTT.

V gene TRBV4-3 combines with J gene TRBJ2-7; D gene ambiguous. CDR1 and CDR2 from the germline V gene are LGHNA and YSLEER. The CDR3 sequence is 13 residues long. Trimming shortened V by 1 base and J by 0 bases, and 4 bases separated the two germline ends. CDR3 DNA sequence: TGCGCCAGCAGCCAAGGTCTCTCCTACGAGCAGTACTTC. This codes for CASSQGLSYEQYF.

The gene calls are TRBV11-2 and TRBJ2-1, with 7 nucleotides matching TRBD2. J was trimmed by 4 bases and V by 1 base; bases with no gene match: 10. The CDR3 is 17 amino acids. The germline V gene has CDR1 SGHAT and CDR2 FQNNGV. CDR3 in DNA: TGTGCCAGCAGCTTAGTGGAGGTGCGGGAGCGGTACAATGAGCAGTTCTTC. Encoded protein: CASSLVEVRERYNEQFF. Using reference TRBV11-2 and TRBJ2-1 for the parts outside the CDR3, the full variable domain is EAGVAQSPRYKIIEKRQSVAFWCNPISGHATLYWYQQILGQGPKLLIQFQNNGVVDDSQLPKDRFSAERLKGVDSTLKIQPAKLEDSAVYLCASSLVEVRERYNEQFFGPGTRLTVL.

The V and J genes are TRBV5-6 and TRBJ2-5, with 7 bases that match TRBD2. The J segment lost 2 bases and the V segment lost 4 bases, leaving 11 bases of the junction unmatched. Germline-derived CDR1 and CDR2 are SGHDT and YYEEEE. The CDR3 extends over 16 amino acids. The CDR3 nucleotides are TGTGCCAGCAGCCCCCTGACTAGCTTACCTCAAGAGACCCAGTACTTC. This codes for CASSPLTSLPQETQYF. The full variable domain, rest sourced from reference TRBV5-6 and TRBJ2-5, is DAGVTQSPTHLIKTRGQQVTLRCSPKSGHDTVSWYQQALGQGPQFIFQYYEEEERQRGNFPDRFSGHQFPNYSSELNVNALLLGDSALYLCASSPLTSLPQETQYFGPGTRLLVL.

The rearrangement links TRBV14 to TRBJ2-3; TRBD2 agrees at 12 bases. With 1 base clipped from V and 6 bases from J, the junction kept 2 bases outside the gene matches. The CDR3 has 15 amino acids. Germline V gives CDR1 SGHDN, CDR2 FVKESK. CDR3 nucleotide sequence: TGTGCCAGCAGCCAAGGACTAGCGGGAGTGGATACGCAGTATTTT. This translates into CASSQGLAGVDTQYF.

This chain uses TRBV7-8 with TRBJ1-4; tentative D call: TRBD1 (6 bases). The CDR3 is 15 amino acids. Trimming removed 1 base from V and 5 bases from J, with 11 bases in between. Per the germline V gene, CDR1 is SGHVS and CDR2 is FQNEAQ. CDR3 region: CASSLVQGRNEKLFF. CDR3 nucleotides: TGTGCCAGCAGCTTAGTACAGGGAAGAAATGAAAAACTGTTTTTT.

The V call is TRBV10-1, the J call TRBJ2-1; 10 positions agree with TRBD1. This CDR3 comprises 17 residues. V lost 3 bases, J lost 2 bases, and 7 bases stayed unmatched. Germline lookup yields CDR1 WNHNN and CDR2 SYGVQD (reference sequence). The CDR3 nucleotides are TGCGCCAGCAGTGACCCGGGACAGGGGCTTCCCTACAATGAGCAGTTCTTC. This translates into CASSDPGQGLPYNEQFF.

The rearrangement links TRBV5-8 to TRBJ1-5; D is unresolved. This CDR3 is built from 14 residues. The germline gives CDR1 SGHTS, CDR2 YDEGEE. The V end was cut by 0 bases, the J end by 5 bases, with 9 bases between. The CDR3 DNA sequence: TGTGCCAGCAGCTTGGCCCGCGTTTATCAGCCCCAGCATTTT. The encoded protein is CASSLARVYQPQHF.

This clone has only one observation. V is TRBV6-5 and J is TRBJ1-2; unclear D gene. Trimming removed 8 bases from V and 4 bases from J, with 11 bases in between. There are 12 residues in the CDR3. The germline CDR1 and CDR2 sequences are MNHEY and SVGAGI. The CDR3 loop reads CASVGGAYGYTF. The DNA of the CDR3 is TGTGCCAGCGTCGGCGGAGCCTATGGCTACACCTTC.

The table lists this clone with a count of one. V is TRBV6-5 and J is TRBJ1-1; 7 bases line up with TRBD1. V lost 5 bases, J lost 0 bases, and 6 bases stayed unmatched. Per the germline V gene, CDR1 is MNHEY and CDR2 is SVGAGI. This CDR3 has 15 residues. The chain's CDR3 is CASSPPGTVNTEAFF. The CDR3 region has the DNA TGTGCCAGCAGTCCACCCGGGACAGTGAACACTGAAGCTTTCTTT.

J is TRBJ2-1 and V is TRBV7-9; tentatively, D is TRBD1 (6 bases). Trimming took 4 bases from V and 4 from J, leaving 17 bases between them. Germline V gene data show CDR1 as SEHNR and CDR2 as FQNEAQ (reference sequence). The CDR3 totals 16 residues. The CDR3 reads CASSSTGIGVYNEQFF. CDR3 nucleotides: TGTGCCAGCAGCTCCACAGGGATCGGGGTTTACAATGAGCAGTTCTTC.

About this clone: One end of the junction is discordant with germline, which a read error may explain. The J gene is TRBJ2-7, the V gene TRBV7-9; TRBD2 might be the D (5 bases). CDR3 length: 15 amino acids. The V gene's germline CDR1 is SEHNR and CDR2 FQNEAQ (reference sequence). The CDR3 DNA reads TGTGCCAGCAGTTTAGGAGCCGGGAACTCCTACGAGCAGTACTTC. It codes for CASSLGAGNSYEQYF.

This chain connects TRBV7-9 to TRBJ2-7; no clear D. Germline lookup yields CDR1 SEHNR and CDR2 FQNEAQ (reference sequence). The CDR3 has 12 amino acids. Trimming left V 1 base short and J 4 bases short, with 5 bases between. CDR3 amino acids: CASSLGYYEQYF. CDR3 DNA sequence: TGTGCCAGCAGCTTAGGTTATTACGAGCAGTACTTC. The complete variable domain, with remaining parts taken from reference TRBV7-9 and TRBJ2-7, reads DTGVSQNPRHKITKRGQNVTFRCDPISEHNRLYWYRQTLGQGPEFLTYFQNEAQLEKSRLLSDRFSAERPKGSFSTLEIQRTEQGDSAMYLCASSLGYYEQYFGPGTRLTVT.

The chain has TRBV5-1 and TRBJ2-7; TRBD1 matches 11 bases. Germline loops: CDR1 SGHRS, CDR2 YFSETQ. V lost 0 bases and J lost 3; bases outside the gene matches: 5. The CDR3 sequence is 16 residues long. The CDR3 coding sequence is TGCGCCAGCAGCTTGGCCGTGGGGACAGGGGGCTACGAGCAGTACTTC. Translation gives CASSLAVGTGGYEQYF.

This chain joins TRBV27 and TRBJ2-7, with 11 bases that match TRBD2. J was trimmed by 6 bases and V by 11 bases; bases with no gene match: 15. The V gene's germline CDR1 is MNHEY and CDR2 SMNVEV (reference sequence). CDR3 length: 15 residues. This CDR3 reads CAATVAGGPESEQYF. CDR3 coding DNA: TGTGCCGCGACGGTAGCGGGAGGGCCCGAATCCGAGCAGTACTTC.